These 29 T cell receptor beta chains originate from one sample sequenced in a study of blood T cell repertoires in COVID-19. Sequencing used immunoSEQ multiplex PCR; TCRdb keeps in-frame clones, though not all of them. The data contain some 97,000 clones, 85% to 90% of them seen just once; the ten biggest clones take up more than 10%. Specimen: peripheral blood. The receptors were sampled from a human donor in a cohort sampled during active COVID-19.

The chain is built from TRBV5-3 and TRBJ2-5, with 8 bases fitting TRBD1. TRBV5-3 counts as an open reading frame of uncertain function. The CDR3 length is 14 residues. The trim removed 5 bases at V and 10 bases at J, leaving 13 bases unmatched. Here the CDR3 reads CARRNGTGEGFQYF. CDR3 DNA: TGTGCCAGAAGGAACGGGACAGGCGAGGGATTCCAGTACTTC.

This chain connects TRBV18 to TRBJ2-3; tentative D call: TRBD1 (6 bases). V was clipped by 0 bases and J by 0 bases, with 10 bases between them. The germline gives CDR1 KGHSH, CDR2 LQKENI. The CDR3 runs 16 residues. CDR3 DNA: TGTGCCAGCTCACCACCGAACAGGGCTAGCACAGATACGCAGTATTTT. This codes for CASSPPNRASTDTQYF.

This clone was picked up a small number of times. The rearrangement uses TRBV7-9 and TRBJ2-3; 15 positions match TRBD2. The CDR3 spans 17 residues. J gave up 4 bases and V 5 bases, and 7 bases lay outside the gene matches. The germline V gene encodes CDR1 SEHNR and CDR2 FQNEAQ (reference sequence). CDR3 nucleotides: TGTGCCAGCAGCCCGGGACTAGCGGGAGGTGGTGCAGATACGCAGTATTTT. Translating it yields CASSPGLAGGGADTQYF.

This clone was observed a handful of times. V is TRBV2 and J is TRBJ2-2; the match to TRBD1 covers 7 bases. Germline-derived CDR1 and CDR2 are SNHLY and FYNNEI. J lost 8 bases, V lost 6 bases, and 6 bases had no gene match. The CDR3 sequence is 13 residues long. In nucleotides, the CDR3 is TGTGCCAGCAGGGACAGGACGTTTGGGGAGCTGTTTTTT. Its protein is CASRDRTFGELFF. Filled out from reference TRBV2 and TRBJ2-2, the complete variable domain reads EPEVTQTPSHQVTQMGQEVILRCVPISNHLYFYWYRQILGQKVEFLVSFYNNEISEKSEIFDDQFSVERPDGSNFTLKIRSTKLEDSAMYFCASRDRTFGELFFGEGSRLTVL.

This clone is a singleton in its sample. The chain combines TRBV12-5 with TRBJ1-6; D perhaps matches TRBD1 (5 bases). This CDR3 has 19 residues. V gave up 0 bases and J gave up 0 bases, with 15 bases separating them. CDR1 is LGHNT and CDR2 is FRNRAP in the germline V gene. The chain's CDR3 is CASGLVRSGFTSYNSPLHF. CDR3 sequence (DNA): TGTGCTAGTGGTTTGGTACGGTCAGGGTTTACCTCCTATAATTCACCCCTCCACTTT.

The J gene is TRBJ1-4, the V gene TRBV30; D is uncertain. Germline loops: CDR1 GTSNPN, CDR2 SVGIG (reference sequence). V dropped 0 bases and J dropped 8 bases, with 22 bases sitting between them. The CDR3 runs to 17 residues. The CDR3 sequence: CAWSVPRGKGRNEKLFF. The DNA of the CDR3 is TGTGCCTGGAGTGTACCCCGCGGGAAAGGGAGAAACGAAAAACTGTTTTTT.

The V gene is TRBV2, the J gene TRBJ2-1, with TRBD2 matching over 12 bases. Germline V CDR1 and CDR2: SNHLY, FYNNEI. The CDR3 loop spans 19 amino acids. The ends lost 3 bases at V and 0 bases at J; junction bases unmatched: 9. This CDR3 reads CASSDLGLAGSSSYNEQFF. The CDR3 DNA sequence: TGTGCCAGCAGTGACCTTGGACTAGCGGGGTCAAGCTCCTACAATGAGCAGTTCTTC.

The chain links TRBV5-1 to TRBJ2-6; D call uncertain. The CDR3 length is 15 residues. The germline CDR1 and CDR2 sequences are SGHRS and YFSETQ. Trimming cost V 3 bases and J 1 base, with 8 bases left between them. The CDR3 DNA is TGCGCCAGCAGCTCCCAGTGGTCTGGGGCCAACGTCCTGACTTTC. This sequence encodes CASSSQWSGANVLTF.

The chain is built from TRBV27 and TRBJ1-2; a weak D match, TRBD1 (5 bases). Germline CDR1 reads MNHEY; CDR2 reads SMNVEV (reference sequence). With 4 bases removed from V and 5 bases from J, the gap between germline ends came to 11 bases. The CDR3 has 13 amino acids. The DNA of the CDR3 is TGTGCCAGCAGTTACCGAGCAGGGTATGGCTACACCTTC. Translation gives CASSYRAGYGYTF.

The V call is TRBV6-5, the J call TRBJ2-5; D unresolved. Germline V gene sequence: CDR1 MNHEY, CDR2 SVGAGI. V lost 7 bases to trimming and J lost 2 bases, with 11 bases between them. This CDR3 is built from 13 residues. This CDR3 reads CASTPQIQETQYF. The CDR3 DNA follows: TGTGCCAGCACCCCCCAGATACAAGAGACCCAGTACTTC.

CDR3: CASSLRGADSYNNYGYTF. Written as DNA, the CDR3 is TGTGCCAGCAGCTTAAGGGGCGCCGACAGCTACAATAACTATGGCTACACCTTC. This chain uses TRBV7-9 with TRBJ1-2; D is possibly TRBD1 (5 bases). The CDR3 contains 18 residues. V was pared by 2 bases and J by 1 base, with 20 bases between. Germline V gene lookup returns CDR1 SEHNR and CDR2 FQNEAQ (reference sequence).

This clone was observed a handful of times. This chain joins TRBV9 and TRBJ1-6; 7 nucleotides match TRBD1. The V gene's germline CDR1 is SGDLS and CDR2 YYNGEE. The CDR3 has 15 residues. Losses at the gene ends were 4 bases for V and 4 bases for J; bases not matched to a gene: 5. This CDR3 is CASSNGQVYNSPLHF. The CDR3 DNA is TGTGCCAGCAGCAACGGACAGGTTTATAATTCACCCCTCCACTTT.

The rearrangement uses TRBV12-3 or TRBV12-4 and TRBJ1-1; D is uncertain. Trimming pared 5 bases from V and 1 base from J, leaving 5 bases between. The CDR3 has 12 residues. This chain's CDR3 is CASSPTNTEAFF. CDR3 bases: TGTGCCAGCAGTCCTACGAACACTGAAGCTTTCTTT.

The chain combines TRBV19 with TRBJ1-1, with D possibly TRBD1 on 5 matching bases. The CDR3 spans 14 residues. Trimming stripped 0 bases from V and 5 bases from J, with 10 bases between. Germline-derived CDR1 and CDR2 are LNHDA and SQIVND (reference sequence). CDR3 DNA: TGTGCCAGTAGTATAGAGGGGCCCTATACTGAAGCTTTCTTT. Its protein product is CASSIEGPYTEAFF.

This rearrangement joins TRBV7-2 to TRBJ2-1, with 11 nucleotides matching TRBD2. The CDR3 length is 15 residues. CDR1 is SGHTA, CDR2 FQGNSA, per germline. V was clipped by 6 bases and J by 6 bases; unmatched bases: 7. CDR3 sequence reads: CASRQTSGSVNEQFF. In DNA, the CDR3 is TGTGCCAGCAGGCAAACTAGCGGGAGTGTCAATGAGCAGTTCTTC.

The gene calls are TRBV15 and TRBJ2-7; 9 bases map to TRBD1. J was trimmed by 5 bases and V by 0 bases; bases with no gene match: 5. CDR3 length: 15 amino acids. Germline CDR1 is LNHNV and CDR2 is YYDKDF (reference sequence). CDR3 sequence reads: CATSRDRDRAHEQYF. CDR3 DNA sequence: TGTGCCACCAGCAGAGATCGGGACAGGGCCCACGAGCAGTACTTC.

This chain connects TRBV19 to TRBJ2-5, with a possible D match to TRBD2 (6 bases). The CDR3 contains 15 residues. Germline lookup yields CDR1 LNHDA and CDR2 SQIVND (reference sequence). Trimming left V 3 bases short and J 5 bases short, with 16 bases between. The DNA of the CDR3 is TGTGCCAGTAGTATCGGCCGACTAGAGATCGAGACCCAGTACTTC. Protein sequence: CASSIGRLEIETQYF.

For this clone: The sample holds other DNA sequences that translate to the same CDR3. The V call is TRBV6-2 or TRBV6-3, the J call TRBJ2-5; D gene ambiguous. Germline V CDR1 and CDR2: MNHEY, SVGEGT. Trimming left V 0 bases short and J 3 bases short, with 8 bases between. The CDR3 spans 14 residues. The CDR3 loop reads CASSYSVSEETQYF. CDR3 bases: TGTGCCAGCAGTTACTCTGTCTCAGAAGAGACCCAGTACTTC.

This clone showed up just a few times. V and J are TRBV4-3 and TRBJ2-5, with D perhaps matching TRBD1 (5 bases). The CDR3 has 15 amino acids. Between the trimmed V and J ends, which lost 0 bases and 1 base, there was a span of 9 bases. Looked up from germline, CDR1 is LGHNA and CDR2 is YSLEER. The CDR3 loop reads CASSQEFGAQETQYF. The CDR3 DNA reads as TGCGCCAGCAGCCAAGAGTTTGGGGCCCAAGAGACCCAGTACTTC.

The chain has TRBV5-5 and TRBJ1-4; a weak D match, TRBD1 (6 bases). This CDR3 is 17 amino acids long. V lost 2 bases to trimming and J lost 5 bases, with 19 bases between them. Germline lookup yields CDR1 SGHKS and CDR2 YYEKEE (reference sequence). CDR3 sequence reads: CASSLDGTSYGNEKLFF. CDR3 nucleotide sequence: TGTGCCAGCAGCTTAGACGGGACATCATATGGGAATGAAAAACTGTTTTTT.

The chain uses TRBV7-2 and TRBJ2-3; TRBD2 matches at 7 bases. V was clipped by 2 bases and J by 6 bases; unmatched bases: 8. Looked up from germline, CDR1 is SGHTA and CDR2 is FQGNSA. This CDR3 has 15 residues. The CDR3 reads CASSLKGGPGDTQYF. The CDR3 region has the DNA TGTGCCAGCAGCTTAAAGGGAGGGCCTGGCGATACGCAGTATTTT.

This clone has just a few counts. This sequence joins TRBV5-1 and TRBJ1-5; 9 bases are a match to TRBD1. V was pared by 3 bases and J by 4 bases, with 2 bases of the junction left unmatched. Germline V gene sequence: CDR1 SGHRS, CDR2 YFSETQ. The CDR3 extends over 14 amino acids. The CDR3 region has the DNA TGCGCCAGCAGCTCAGGACAGGGGAATCAGCCCCAGCATTTT. Translated, it gives CASSSGQGNQPQHF.

The chain joins TRBV2 to TRBJ2-5; D possibly corresponds to TRBD2 (6 bases). The CDR3 contains 15 residues. Germline loops: CDR1 SNHLY, CDR2 FYNNEI. Trimming pared 4 bases from V and 6 bases from J, leaving 18 bases between. CDR3 in DNA: TGTGCCAGCAGTGGGGAGACTAGTACGACAAAGACCCAGTACTTC. This encodes CASSGETSTTKTQYF.

V gene TRBV6-1 combines with J gene TRBJ2-7; 9 nucleotides match TRBD2. The V gene end was trimmed by 2 bases and the J gene end by 6 bases; junction bases not matched to a gene: 5. Germline V gives CDR1 MNHNS, CDR2 SASEGT. There are 14 residues in the CDR3. The CDR3 DNA is TGTGCCAGCAGTGAAAAGTTGGGACTAGCCGAGCAGTACTTC. This codes for CASSEKLGLAEQYF.

This clone was observed once. This chain joins TRBV13 and TRBJ1-2, with D possibly matching TRBD1 (6 bases). The germline CDR1 and CDR2 sequences are PRHDT and FYEKMQ (reference sequence). The V gene lost 4 bases and the J gene lost 1 base, with 13 bases spanning the gap. The CDR3 contains 15 residues. The CDR3 coding sequence is TGTGCCAGCAGCTCATTCGACAGGTTTAACTATGGCTACACCTTC. This encodes CASSSFDRFNYGYTF.

The V and J genes are TRBV5-1 and TRBJ1-2, with 10 bases aligning to TRBD1. The CDR3 sequence is 15 residues long. The junction had 5 bases not matched to a gene; V was cut back by 0 bases and J by 6 bases. Germline CDR1 SGHRS, CDR2 YFSETQ. The CDR3 protein is CASSLAGTGVDGYTF. Written as DNA, the CDR3 is TGCGCCAGCAGCTTGGCCGGGACAGGGGTTGATGGCTACACCTTC.

The gene calls are TRBV3-1 (or the pseudogene TRBV3-2) and TRBJ2-1; 9 nucleotides agree with TRBD2. Germline V gives CDR1 LGHDT, CDR2 YNNKEL (reference sequence). J lost 4 bases, V lost 0 bases, and 4 bases had no gene match. The CDR3 is 16 residues long. The CDR3 protein is CASSQEQLAGYNEQFF. In DNA, the CDR3 is TGTGCCAGCAGCCAAGAACAACTAGCGGGTTACAATGAGCAGTTCTTC.

The gene calls are TRBV2 and TRBJ2-2; 10 positions agree with TRBD2. The ends lost 5 bases at V and 4 bases at J; junction bases unmatched: 13. The CDR3 sequence is 18 residues long. Germline V lookup: CDR1 SNHLY, CDR2 FYNNEI. The CDR3 spells CASSPRSSGSRGTGELFF. Written as DNA, the CDR3 is TGTGCCAGCAGTCCCCGGTCTAGCGGGAGTCGGGGCACCGGGGAGCTGTTTTTT.

This sequence joins TRBV29-1 and TRBJ1-1; D call uncertain. With 6 bases removed from V and 0 bases from J, the gap between germline ends came to 8 bases. This CDR3 region has 12 residues. CDR1 is SQVTM and CDR2 is ANQGSEA in the germline V gene. CDR3 sequence: CSVEVMNTEAFF. CDR3 DNA: TGCAGCGTAGAGGTGATGAACACTGAAGCTTTCTTT.